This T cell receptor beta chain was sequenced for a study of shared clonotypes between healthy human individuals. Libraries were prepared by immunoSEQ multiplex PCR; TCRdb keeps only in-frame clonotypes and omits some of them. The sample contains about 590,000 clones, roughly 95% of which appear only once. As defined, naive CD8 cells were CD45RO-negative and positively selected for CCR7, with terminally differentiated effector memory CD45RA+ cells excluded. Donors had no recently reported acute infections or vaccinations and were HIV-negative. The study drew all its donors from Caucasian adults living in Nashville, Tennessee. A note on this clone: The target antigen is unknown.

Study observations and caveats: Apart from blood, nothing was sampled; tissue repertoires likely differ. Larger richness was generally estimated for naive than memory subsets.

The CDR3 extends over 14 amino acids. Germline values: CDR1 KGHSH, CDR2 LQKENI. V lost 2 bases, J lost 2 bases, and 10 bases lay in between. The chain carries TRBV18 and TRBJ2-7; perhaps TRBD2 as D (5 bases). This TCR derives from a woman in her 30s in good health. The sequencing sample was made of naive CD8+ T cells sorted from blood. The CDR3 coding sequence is TGTGCCAGCTCACCAGACCCGCGGGCCTACGAGCAGTACTTC. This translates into CASSPDPRAYEQYF.